One sample yielded the 15 T cell receptor beta chains listed below, sequenced in a study of blood T cell repertoires in COVID-19. This table comes from immunoSEQ multiplex PCR, and its TCRdb copy is limited to in-frame clones, with some not included. The sample holds roughly 200,000 clones, around 78% seen once. Sequenced sample: peripheral blood. Receptor source: an elderly woman with active or convalescent COVID-19.

The chain recombines TRBV19 with TRBJ1-4; 7 bases map to TRBD1. Trimming took 3 bases from V and 0 from J; bases not matched to a gene: 16. Germline CDR1 and CDR2: LNHDA and SQIVND (reference sequence). The CDR3 runs 20 residues. The CDR3 sequence is CASSMAYPRGLPATNEKLFF. The DNA for the CDR3 is TGTGCCAGTAGTATGGCCTACCCGAGGGGGCTTCCGGCAACTAATGAAAAACTGTTTTTT.

For the CDR3, the DNA is TGCGCCAGCAGCCAAGCCCTAGCGGGGGGGACACTCACAGATACGCAGTATTTT. It is translated as CASSQALAGGTLTDTQYF. V gene TRBV4-1 combines with J gene TRBJ2-3; 12 bases are shared with TRBD2. Trimming removed 1 base from V and 2 bases from J; junction bases left unmatched: 7. Germline V lookup: CDR1 MGHRA, CDR2 YSYEKL. The CDR3 has 18 residues.

The chain links TRBV7-2 to TRBJ1-1; D not resolved. CDR3 length: 14 residues. The V and J ends lost 2 bases and 4 bases respectively, with 11 bases between them. The V gene's germline CDR1 is SGHTA and CDR2 FQGNSA. This CDR3 is CASSLILAVTEAFF. The CDR3 DNA reads as TGTGCCAGCAGCTTAATTTTGGCAGTCACTGAAGCTTTCTTT.

V usage is TRBV2 and J usage is TRBJ2-5; the D gene is possibly TRBD1 (5 bases). The V and J ends lost 6 bases and 4 bases respectively, with 9 bases between them. In germline, CDR1 is SNHLY, CDR2 FYNNEI. The CDR3 has 12 residues. CDR3 in DNA: TGTGCCAGCAGGACAGATTCAGAGACCCAGTACTTC. Its translation is CASRTDSETQYF.

This clone was observed a single time. The J gene is TRBJ1-2, the V gene TRBV5-1; D possibly corresponds to TRBD1 (6 bases). This CDR3 has 15 residues. The germline gives CDR1 SGHRS, CDR2 YFSETQ. The V and J ends lost 2 bases and 0 bases respectively, with 11 bases between them. CDR3 protein: CASSFAGQTNYGYTF. DNA for the CDR3: TGCGCCAGCAGCTTCGCTGGACAGACTAACTATGGCTACACCTTC.

The CDR3 spells CASRGPGVGNIQYF. Here the CDR3 DNA reads TGTGCCAGCAGGGGGCCAGGGGTCGGGAACATTCAGTACTTC. The chain recombines TRBV6-1 with TRBJ2-4, with D perhaps TRBD1 (6 bases). The CDR3 has 14 amino acids. Trimming took off 6 bases at V and 7 bases at J, with 16 bases between the two ends. Per germline, CDR1 MNHNS and CDR2 SASEGT.

CDR3 DNA: TGTGCCAGCAGTTCCTATAACCTCAGGGTATTCGCTTTCTTT. The encoded protein is CASSSYNLRVFAFF. The chain joins TRBV27 to TRBJ1-1; the D gene is possibly TRBD1 (5 bases). Germline V lookup: CDR1 MNHEY, CDR2 SMNVEV (reference sequence). The CDR3 has 14 amino acids. The V end lost 4 bases, the J end lost 11 bases, and 20 bases lay between the germline ends.

The V and J genes are TRBV7-3 and TRBJ2-3; D is perhaps TRBD2 (5 bases). The CDR3 is 13 residues long. Germline CDR1 and CDR2: SGHTA and FQGTGA. The V and J ends lost 1 base and 9 bases respectively, with 11 bases between them. The CDR3 loop is CASSLIWGETQYF. The CDR3 DNA is TGTGCCAGCAGCTTAATCTGGGGAGAAACGCAGTATTTT.

This clone came up once. The CDR3 sequence: CASSSLVHNEQFF. DNA of the CDR3: TGTGCCAGCAGTTCCCTCGTCCACAATGAGCAGTTCTTC. The chain has TRBV6-5 and TRBJ2-1; D is unclear. V was shortened by 4 bases and J by 5 bases, with 9 bases between the two germline ends. Germline lookup yields CDR1 MNHEY and CDR2 SVGAGI. The CDR3 totals 13 residues.

The V gene is TRBV3-1 (or the pseudogene TRBV3-2), the J gene TRBJ1-1; no clear D. This CDR3 has 12 amino acids. Germline CDR1 LGHDT, CDR2 YNNKEL (reference sequence). V was clipped by 6 bases and J by 1 base, with 6 bases between them. The CDR3 reads CASSRENTEAFF. As DNA, the CDR3 is TGTGCCAGCAGTCGGGAGAACACTGAAGCTTTCTTT.

This chain joins TRBV5-1 and TRBJ1-3, with 8 bases lining up with TRBD1. The CDR3 extends over 17 amino acids. Germline V gene sequence: CDR1 SGHRS, CDR2 YFSETQ. V shed 5 bases, J shed 0 bases, and the junction held 10 bases outside the gene matches. CDR3: CASRPGTGKSSGNTIYF. The CDR3 DNA sequence: TGCGCCAGCAGACCCGGGACAGGAAAATCCTCTGGAAACACCATATATTTT.

The V call is TRBV29-1, the J call TRBJ1-1; TRBD1 might be the D (5 bases). Germline CDR1 is SQVTM and CDR2 is ANQGSEA. The V end was cut by 4 bases, the J end by 0 bases, with 9 bases between. The CDR3 is 13 amino acids. DNA of the CDR3: TGCAGCGTTGCGGACATAATGAACACTGAAGCTTTCTTT. Its protein product is CSVADIMNTEAFF.

This clone was counted between two and nine times. J is TRBJ2-7 and V is TRBV19, with D tentatively TRBD1 (5 bases). The CDR3 extends over 15 amino acids. V lost 6 bases to trimming and J lost 6 bases, with 21 bases between them. Germline V CDR1 and CDR2: LNHDA, SQIVND (reference sequence). CDR3 nucleotide sequence: TGTGCCAGTAGACCCTTCCAGGGTGCGCTCGCCGAGCAGTACTTC. It encodes CASRPFQGALAEQYF.

V is TRBV27 and J is TRBJ1-1; D ambiguous. Germline CDR1 is MNHEY and CDR2 is SMNVEV (reference sequence). Trimming left V 5 bases short and J 0 bases short, with 10 bases between. This CDR3 comprises 14 residues. The CDR3 loop is CASSPQLMNTEAFF. CDR3 nucleotides: TGTGCCAGCAGTCCACAGTTAATGAACACTGAAGCTTTCTTT.

The chain couples TRBV19 to TRBJ2-7, with 7 nucleotides matching TRBD1. The ends lost 3 bases at V and 6 bases at J; junction bases unmatched: 11. Germline V gene data show CDR1 as LNHDA and CDR2 as SQIVND (reference sequence). The CDR3 covers 15 residues. Written as DNA, the CDR3 is TGTGCCAGTAGTATTGACAGGGTGTCCGGAGCCGAGCAGTACTTC. Translated: CASSIDRVSGAEQYF. Full variable domain (remainder filled in from reference TRBV19 and TRBJ2-7): DGGITQSPKYLFRKEGQNVTLSCEQNLNHDAMYWYRQDPGQGLRLIYYSQIVNDFQKGDIAEGYSVSREKKESFPLTVTSAQKNPTAFYLCASSIDRVSGAEQYFGPGTRLTVT.